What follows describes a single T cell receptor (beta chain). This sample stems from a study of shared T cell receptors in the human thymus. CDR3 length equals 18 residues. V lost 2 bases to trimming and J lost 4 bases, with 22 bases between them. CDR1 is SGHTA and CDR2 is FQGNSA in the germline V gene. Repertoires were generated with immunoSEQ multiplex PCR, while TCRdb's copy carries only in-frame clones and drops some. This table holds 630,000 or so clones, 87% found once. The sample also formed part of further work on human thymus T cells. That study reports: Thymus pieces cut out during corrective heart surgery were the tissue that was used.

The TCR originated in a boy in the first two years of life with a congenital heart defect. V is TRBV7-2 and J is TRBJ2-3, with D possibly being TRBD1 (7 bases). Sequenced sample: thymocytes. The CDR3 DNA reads TGTGCCAGCAGCTTACAGCAGGGGGGCCTCTCTTTGCCAGATACGCAGTATTTT. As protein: CASSLQQGGLSLPDTQYF.